This T cell receptor (beta chain) was retrieved from a study of early T cells in non-severe SARS-CoV-2 infection. In the study overall: From unsorted whole blood, bulk RNA was sequenced, and the chains remained unpaired.

MiXCR, run by TCRdb on the 5' RACE reads, gives a single entry per CDR3 protein. Of roughly 40,000 distinct CDR3 sequences in the sample, around 5.7% were seen once. This clonotype was detected ten times or more. There are 15 residues in the CDR3. The ends were cut back, 6 bases at V and 2 bases at J, with 14 bases in the middle. The germline CDR1 and CDR2 sequences are MNHEY and SVGEGT. This chain uses TRBV6-2 or TRBV6-3 with TRBJ1-5, with D perhaps matching TRBD1 (5 bases). The specimen sequenced was whole blood. This clonotype originated in an adult who was a healthcare worker with PCR-confirmed SARS-CoV-2 infection or an uninfected control (not recorded which). This chain's CDR3 is CASSNGGLGNQPQHF. The CDR3 bases are TGTGCCAGCAGCAACGGGGGATTGGGCAATCAGCCCCAGCATTTT.